These 21 T cell receptor beta chains were all obtained from the same sample, sequenced in a study of Ad26.COV2.S vaccination and SARS-CoV-2 variants. The treatment here: some 20 received Ad26.COV2.S at low or high dose, single or two shots; several received placebo; per-sample allocation not given. Samples analyzed were those drawn on day 63 after the first vaccine or placebo injection. Sequenced by immunoSEQ multiplex PCR; TCRdb stores in-frame clones only, minus some. The sample lists roughly 700,000 clones; 80% to 90% were seen once. Specimen: peripheral blood, collected in a trial of Ad26.COV2.S vaccine versus placebo. The receptor set was obtained from a person aged 18 to 59 who received the Ad26.COV2.S COVID-19 vaccine or a placebo.

The rearrangement links TRBV2 to TRBJ1-5; D is unclear. Germline V gene sequence: CDR1 SNHLY, CDR2 FYNNEI. V lost 5 bases to trimming and J lost 1 base, with 6 bases between them. This CDR3 comprises 13 residues. The CDR3 nucleotides are TGTGCCAGCAGTAAAAGGAGCAATCAGCCCCAGCATTTT. Translation gives CASSKRSNQPQHF.

This clone was seen only once. The V gene is TRBV5-1, the J gene TRBJ2-7, with TRBD2 matching 8 bases. After removal of 0 bases from V and 7 bases from J, the junction contained 9 bases not matched to a gene. The CDR3 has 15 residues. Germline lookup yields CDR1 SGHRS and CDR2 YFSETQ. The CDR3 bases are TGCGCCAGCAGCTTGGCCGGAGGGGCTAGCGGGGAGCAGTACTTC. This gives the protein CASSLAGGASGEQYF.

This clone appeared once. V is TRBV9 and J is TRBJ2-5; D remains unclear. The CDR3 has 13 amino acids. Germline CDR1 SGDLS, CDR2 YYNGEE. With 2 bases removed from V and 3 bases from J, the gap between germline ends came to 8 bases. The CDR3 sequence: CASSVDVEETQYF. In nucleotides, the CDR3 is TGTGCCAGCAGCGTCGATGTAGAAGAGACCCAGTACTTC.

The rearrangement joins TRBV6-5 to TRBJ2-2; unclear D gene. The ends were cut back, 2 bases at V and 1 base at J, with 11 bases in the middle. The germline V gene has CDR1 MNHEY and CDR2 SVGAGI. CDR3 length: 16 residues. CDR3 sequence reads: CASSYKVARNTGELFF. The CDR3 DNA reads TGTGCCAGCAGTTACAAAGTAGCAAGGAACACCGGGGAGCTGTTTTTT.

This chain links TRBV7-2 with TRBJ2-5; TRBD2 matches 11 bases. After removal of 0 bases from V and 2 bases from J, the junction contained 2 bases not matched to a gene. Germline CDR1 reads SGHTA; CDR2 reads FQGNSA. The CDR3 is 16 amino acids. CDR3 sequence reads: CASSLAWTSGQETQYF. The CDR3 DNA follows: TGTGCCAGCAGCTTAGCCTGGACTAGCGGGCAAGAGACCCAGTACTTC.

The count of this clone is one. CDR3 sequence: CASSVGGSGSPQETQYF. The CDR3 nucleotides are TGTGCCAGCAGCGTAGGAGGTAGCGGGAGCCCTCAAGAGACCCAGTACTTC. This chain joins TRBV9 and TRBJ2-5; 9 bases fit TRBD2. Germline V lookup: CDR1 SGDLS, CDR2 YYNGEE. This CDR3 is built from 17 residues. Trimming at V came to 0 bases and at J to 2 bases, leaving 8 bases not matched to a gene.

The chain employs TRBV7-3 and TRBJ2-2; 11 positions agree with TRBD1. V lost 5 bases and J lost 6; bases outside the gene matches: 5. This CDR3 region has 15 residues. The germline V gene encodes CDR1 SGHTA and CDR2 FQGTGA. In DNA, the CDR3 is TGTGCCAGCAGCGTTGGGACAGGGGGACCCGGGGAGCTGTTTTTT. Translated: CASSVGTGGPGELFF.

The V gene is TRBV7-2, the J gene TRBJ1-1; 7 bases are a match to TRBD1. V shed 1 base, J shed 10 bases, and the junction held 6 bases outside the gene matches. The CDR3 length is 13 residues. Germline CDR1 reads SGHTA; CDR2 reads FQGNSA. CDR3 nucleotide sequence: TGTGCCAGCAGCTTAGTTCAGGGGGGAAGAGCTTTCTTT. As protein: CASSLVQGGRAFF.

The rearrangement uses TRBV24-1 and TRBJ1-2; no clear D gene. Germline V gene data show CDR1 as KGHDR and CDR2 as SFDVKD. V was pared by 1 base and J by 7 bases, with 9 bases between. This CDR3 region has 13 residues. The CDR3 loop reads CATSDLPGSGYTF. DNA of the CDR3: TGTGCCACCAGTGATTTACCGGGTAGTGGCTACACCTTC.

The rearrangement joins TRBV15 to TRBJ1-5; 8 bases map to TRBD1. V shed 2 bases and J 6 bases; nucleotides not matched to a gene: 6. The V gene's germline CDR1 is LNHNV and CDR2 YYDKDF (reference sequence). CDR3 size: 15 residues. As DNA, the CDR3 is TGTGCCACCAGCAGAACCGGACAGGGCGGTCAGCCCCAGCATTTT. Translating it yields CATSRTGQGGQPQHF.

In nucleotides, the CDR3 is TGTGCCAGCAGCCAAGATTTCACAGTTAATCAGCCCCAGCATTTT. The encoded protein is CASSQDFTVNQPQHF. V gene TRBV3-1 (or the pseudogene TRBV3-2) combines with J gene TRBJ1-5, with D hard to call. The length of the CDR3 is 15 residues. The germline V and J ends were trimmed by 0 bases and 4 bases, with 10 bases remaining between them. Germline V gives CDR1 LGHDT, CDR2 YNNKEL (reference sequence).

The chain couples TRBV24-1 to TRBJ2-5, with D possibly matching TRBD1 (5 bases). V lost 1 base and J 2 bases, leaving 7 bases between the germline ends. CDR1 and CDR2 from the germline V gene are KGHDR and SFDVKD. The CDR3 contains 14 residues. The DNA of the CDR3 is TGTGCCACCAGTGATTTCGCAGGGCAAGAGACCCAGTACTTC. It encodes CATSDFAGQETQYF.

The rearrangement joins TRBV30 to TRBJ2-3; unclear D gene. The germline CDR1 and CDR2 sequences are GTSNPN and SVGIG (reference sequence). V was cut by 8 bases and J by 6 bases, with 15 bases left in between. The CDR3 is 12 amino acids. CDR3 bases: TGTGCCGTGCGGCAGTTGGCGGATACGCAGTATTTT. This gives the protein CAVRQLADTQYF.

CDR3 residues: CASSSSYRSSGANVLTF. Here the CDR3 DNA reads TGTGCCAGCAGCTCCTCTTACCGGTCCTCTGGGGCCAACGTCCTGACTTTC. The chain links TRBV7-9 to TRBJ2-6; unclear D gene. Germline lookup yields CDR1 SEHNR and CDR2 FQNEAQ (reference sequence). Trimming shortened V by 4 bases and J by 0 bases, and 13 bases separated the two germline ends. CDR3 length: 17 residues.

The J gene is TRBJ2-2, the V gene TRBV3-1 (or the pseudogene TRBV3-2); the D gene is possibly TRBD2 (6 bases). Trimming left V 6 bases short and J 4 bases short, with 15 bases between. From germline, CDR1 is LGHDT and CDR2 YNNKEL (reference sequence). The CDR3 is 15 amino acids. The CDR3 is CASRYWAGLTGELFF. CDR3 DNA: TGTGCCAGCAGGTACTGGGCGGGACTCACCGGGGAGCTGTTTTTT.

The chain recombines TRBV28 with TRBJ2-7, with 8 bases aligning to TRBD2. With V trimmed by 5 bases and J by 0 bases, 6 bases remained unmatched. The CDR3 consists of 15 residues. From germline, CDR1 is MDHEN and CDR2 SYDVKM. The DNA for the CDR3 is TGTGCCAGCAGTCACACCGGGACTAGCTCCTACGAGCAGTACTTC. Its translation: CASSHTGTSSYEQYF.

This clone was recorded once. The chain combines TRBV9 with TRBJ2-1; 9 bases align to TRBD2. The CDR3 runs to 15 residues. J was trimmed by 4 bases and V by 3 bases; bases with no gene match: 5. Germline assignment: CDR1 SGDLS and CDR2 YYNGEE. The CDR3 sequence is CASSATSGLYNEQFF. In DNA, the CDR3 is TGTGCCAGCAGCGCGACTAGCGGACTTTACAATGAGCAGTTCTTC. Together with reference TRBV9 and TRBJ2-1, the CDR3 gives the full variable domain: DSGVTQTPKHLITATGQRVTLRCSPRSGDLSVYWYQQSLDQGLQFLIQYYNGEERAKGNILERFSAQQFPDLHSELNLSSLELGDSALYFCASSATSGLYNEQFFGPGTRLTVL.

This sequence joins TRBV7-9 and TRBJ1-3; D is ambiguous. Trimming cost V 1 base and J 1 base, with 17 bases left between them. Germline values: CDR1 SEHNR, CDR2 FQNEAQ (reference sequence). The CDR3 consists of 18 residues. The CDR3 DNA sequence: TGTGCCAGCAGCTTAGGAGAACGGGCAGGCTATTCTGGAAACACCATATATTTT. It is translated as CASSLGERAGYSGNTIYF.

The chain joins TRBV10-3 to TRBJ1-2, with 7 nucleotides matching TRBD1. This CDR3 is built from 15 residues. V was clipped by 4 bases and J by 1 base; unmatched bases: 6. Per germline, CDR1 ENHRY and CDR2 SYGVKD. This CDR3 reads CAISGRDSYNYGYTF. As DNA, the CDR3 is TGTGCCATCAGTGGAAGGGACAGCTATAACTATGGCTACACCTTC.

The chain recombines TRBV11-3 with TRBJ2-2; 7 nucleotides agree with TRBD2. The ends lost 4 bases at V and 6 bases at J; junction bases unmatched: 2. There are 13 residues in the CDR3. Germline CDR1 SGHNT, CDR2 YENEEA. CDR3 sequence: CASSSTSPGELFF. The CDR3 DNA reads TGTGCCAGCAGCTCGACTAGCCCCGGGGAGCTGTTTTTT.

The rearrangement joins TRBV11-3 to TRBJ2-7; 7 nucleotides line up with TRBD1. This CDR3 is 14 amino acids long. The germline gives CDR1 SGHNT, CDR2 YENEEA. The V segment lost 1 base and the J segment 2 bases; nucleotides outside the gene matches: 2. CDR3 amino acids: CASSLGGQPYEQYF. Here the CDR3 DNA reads TGTGCCAGCAGCTTAGGGGGACAGCCCTACGAGCAGTACTTC.